This TCR beta chain comes out of a study of T-cell reconstitution after alpha-beta-depleted transplantation in children. This clonotype was counted a few times. Unique molecular identifiers were incorporated when the TCRbeta library was constructed. MiXCR, run by TCRdb on the PCR reads, gives a single entry per CDR3 protein. The repertoire holds roughly 350,000 distinct CDR3 sequences, approximately 10% seen once, with 2.4% in the top ten. Germline lookup yields CDR1 SGHAT and CDR2 FQNNGV. The trim removed 5 bases at V and 8 bases at J, leaving 12 bases unmatched. There are 15 residues in the CDR3. The sample in question was PBMCs from the stem cell graft donor, obtained from the stem cell graft. The chain combines TRBV11-2 with TRBJ2-1; the match to TRBD1 covers 7 bases. This sequence originates from a human donor who donated a stem cell graft to a child with acute lymphoblastic leukemia. The CDR3 here is CASSPQGTAGDEQFF. The CDR3 nucleotides are TGTGCCAGCAGCCCTCAAGGGACAGCAGGAGATGAGCAGTTCTTC.